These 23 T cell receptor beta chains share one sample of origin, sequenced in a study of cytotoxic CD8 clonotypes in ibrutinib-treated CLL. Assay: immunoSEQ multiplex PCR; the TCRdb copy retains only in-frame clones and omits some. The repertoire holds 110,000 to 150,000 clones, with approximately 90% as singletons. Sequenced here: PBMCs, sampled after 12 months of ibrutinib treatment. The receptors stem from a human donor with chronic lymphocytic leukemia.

CDR3 loop: CAISDDTSNTEAFF. The CDR3 bases are TGTGCCATCAGTGATGACACTTCGAACACTGAAGCTTTCTTT. V usage is TRBV10-3 and J usage is TRBJ1-1; D not resolved. The V gene's germline CDR1 is ENHRY and CDR2 SYGVKD. The CDR3 has 14 residues. Deletions cut 3 bases from V and 1 base from J, with 9 bases between.

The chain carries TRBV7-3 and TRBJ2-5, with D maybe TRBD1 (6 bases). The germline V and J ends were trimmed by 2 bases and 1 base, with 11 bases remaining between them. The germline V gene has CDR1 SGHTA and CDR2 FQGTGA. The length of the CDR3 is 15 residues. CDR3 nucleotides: TGTGCCAGCAGCTTATCCGGGACACCCCAAGAGACCCAGTACTTC. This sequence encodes CASSLSGTPQETQYF.

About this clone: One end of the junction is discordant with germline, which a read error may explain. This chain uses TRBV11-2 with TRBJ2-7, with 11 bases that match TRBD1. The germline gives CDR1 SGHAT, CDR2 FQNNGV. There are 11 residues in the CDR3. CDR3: CASSLGDRGDF. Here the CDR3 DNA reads TGTGCCAGCAGCTTGGGGGACAGGGGGGACTTC.

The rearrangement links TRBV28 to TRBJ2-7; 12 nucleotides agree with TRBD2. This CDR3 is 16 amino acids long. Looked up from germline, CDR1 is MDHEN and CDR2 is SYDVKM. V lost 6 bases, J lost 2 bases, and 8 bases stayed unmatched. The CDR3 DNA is TGTGCCAGCAGCCGAGAACGACTAGCGGGGGCCTACGAGCAGTACTTC. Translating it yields CASSRERLAGAYEQYF. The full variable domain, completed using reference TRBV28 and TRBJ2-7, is DVKVTQSSRYLVKRTGEKVFLECVQDMDHENMFWYRQDPGLGLRLIYFSYDVKMKEKGDIPEGYSVSREKKERFSLILESASTNQTSMYLCASSRERLAGAYEQYFGPGTRLTVT.

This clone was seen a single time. The CDR3 DNA sequence: TGCGCCAGCAGCTTGGACAGGGGAGGCACCGGGGAGCTGTTTTTT. It translates to CASSLDRGGTGELFF. V is TRBV5-1 and J is TRBJ2-2; TRBD1 is a possible D gene (7 bases). With 0 bases removed from V and 4 bases from J, the gap between germline ends came to 10 bases. The CDR3 loop spans 15 amino acids. Germline V gene sequence: CDR1 SGHRS, CDR2 YFSETQ. The full variable domain, with the rest looked up from reference TRBV5-1 and TRBJ2-2, is KAGVTQTPRYLIKTRGQQVTLSCSPISGHRSVSWYQQTPGQGLQFLFEYFSETQRNKGNFPGRFSGRQFSNSRSEMNVSTLELGDSALYLCASSLDRGGTGELFFGEGSRLTVL.

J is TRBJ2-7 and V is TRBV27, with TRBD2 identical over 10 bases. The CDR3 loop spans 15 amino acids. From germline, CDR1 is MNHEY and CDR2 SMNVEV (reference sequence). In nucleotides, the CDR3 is TGTGGACCCGAGTCCGGACTAGCGGTAAACTACGAGCAGTACTTC. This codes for CGPESGLAVNYEQYF.

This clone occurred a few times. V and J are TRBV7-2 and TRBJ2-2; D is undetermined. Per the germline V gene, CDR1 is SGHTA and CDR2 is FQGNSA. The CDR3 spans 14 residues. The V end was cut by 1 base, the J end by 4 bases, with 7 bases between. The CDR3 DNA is TGTGCCAGCAGCTTAGTACAGATCACCGGGGAGCTGTTTTTT. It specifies CASSLVQITGELFF. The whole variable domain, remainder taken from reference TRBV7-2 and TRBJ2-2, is GAGVSQSPSNKVTEKGKDVELRCDPISGHTALYWYRQSLGQGLEFLIYFQGNSAPDKSGLPSDRFSAERTGGSVSTLTIQRTQQEDSAVYLCASSLVQITGELFFGEGSRLTVL.

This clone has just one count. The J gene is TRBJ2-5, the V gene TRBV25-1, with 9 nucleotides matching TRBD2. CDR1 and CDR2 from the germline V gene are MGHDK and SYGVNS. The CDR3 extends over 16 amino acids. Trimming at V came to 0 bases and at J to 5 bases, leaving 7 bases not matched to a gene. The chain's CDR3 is CASSEYWASGVETQYF. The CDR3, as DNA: TGTGCCAGCAGTGAATATTGGGCTAGCGGGGTGGAGACCCAGTACTTC.

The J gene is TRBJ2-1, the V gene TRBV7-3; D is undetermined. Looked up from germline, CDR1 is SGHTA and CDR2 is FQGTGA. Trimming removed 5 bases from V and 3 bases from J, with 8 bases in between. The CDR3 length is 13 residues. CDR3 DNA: TGTGCCAGCAGCCCAACTGACTACAATGAGCAGTTCTTC. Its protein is CASSPTDYNEQFF.

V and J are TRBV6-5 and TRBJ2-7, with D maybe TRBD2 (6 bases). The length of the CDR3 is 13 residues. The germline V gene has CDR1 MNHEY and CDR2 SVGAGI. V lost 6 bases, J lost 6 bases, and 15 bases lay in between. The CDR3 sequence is CASRKDRDSEQYF. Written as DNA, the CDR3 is TGTGCCAGCAGAAAAGATAGGGACTCCGAGCAGTACTTC.

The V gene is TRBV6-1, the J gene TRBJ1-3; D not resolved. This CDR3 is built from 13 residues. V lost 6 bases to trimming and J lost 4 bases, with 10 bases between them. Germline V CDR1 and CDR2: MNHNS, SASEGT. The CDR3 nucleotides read TGTGCCAGCAGAGTAGAGAGAGGAAACACCATATATTTT. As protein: CASRVERGNTIYF.

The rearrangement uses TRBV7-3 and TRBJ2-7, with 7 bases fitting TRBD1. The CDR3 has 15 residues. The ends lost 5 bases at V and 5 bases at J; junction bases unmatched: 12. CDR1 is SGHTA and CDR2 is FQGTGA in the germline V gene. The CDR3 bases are TGTGCCAGCAGCCCCACCCGGGACAGTCTCAACGAGCAGTACTTC. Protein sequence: CASSPTRDSLNEQYF. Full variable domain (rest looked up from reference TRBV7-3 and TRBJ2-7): GAGVSQTPSNKVTEKGKYVELRCDPISGHTALYWYRQSLGQGPEFLIYFQGTGAADDSGLPNDRFFAVRPEGSVSTLKIQRTERGDSAVYLCASSPTRDSLNEQYFGPGTRLTVT.

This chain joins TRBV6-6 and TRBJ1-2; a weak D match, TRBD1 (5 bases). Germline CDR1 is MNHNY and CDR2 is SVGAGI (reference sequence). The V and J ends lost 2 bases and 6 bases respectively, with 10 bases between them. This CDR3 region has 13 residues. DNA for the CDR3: TGTGCCAGCAGTTACGGGGCGGGGGATGGCTACACCTTC. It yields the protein CASSYGAGDGYTF.

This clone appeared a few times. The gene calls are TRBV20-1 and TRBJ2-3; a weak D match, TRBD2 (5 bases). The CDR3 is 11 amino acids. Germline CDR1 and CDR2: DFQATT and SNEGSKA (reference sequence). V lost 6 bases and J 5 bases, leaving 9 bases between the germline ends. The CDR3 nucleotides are TGCAGTGCCGAGCGGATAGATACGCAGTATTTT. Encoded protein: CSAERIDTQYF.

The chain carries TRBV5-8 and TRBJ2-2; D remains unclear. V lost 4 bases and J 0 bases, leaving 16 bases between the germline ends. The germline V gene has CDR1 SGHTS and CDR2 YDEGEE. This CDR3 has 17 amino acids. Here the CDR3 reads CASSLVGYYPNTGELFF. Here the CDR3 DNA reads TGTGCCAGCAGCCTAGTTGGGTACTACCCGAACACCGGGGAGCTGTTTTTT.

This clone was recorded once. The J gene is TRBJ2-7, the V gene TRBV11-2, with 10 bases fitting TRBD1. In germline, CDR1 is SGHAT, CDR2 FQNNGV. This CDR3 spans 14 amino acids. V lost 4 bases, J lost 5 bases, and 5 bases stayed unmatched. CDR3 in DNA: TGTGCCAGCAGCTCAGGGACAGGGGTGAACGAGCAGTACTTC. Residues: CASSSGTGVNEQYF.

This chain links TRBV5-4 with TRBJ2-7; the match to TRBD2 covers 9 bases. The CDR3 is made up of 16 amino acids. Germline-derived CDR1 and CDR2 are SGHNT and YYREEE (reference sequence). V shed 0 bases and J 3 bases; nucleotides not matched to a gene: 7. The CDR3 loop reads CASSLAFSGSFYEQYF. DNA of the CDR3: TGTGCCAGCAGCTTGGCCTTTAGCGGGAGTTTCTACGAGCAGTACTTC.

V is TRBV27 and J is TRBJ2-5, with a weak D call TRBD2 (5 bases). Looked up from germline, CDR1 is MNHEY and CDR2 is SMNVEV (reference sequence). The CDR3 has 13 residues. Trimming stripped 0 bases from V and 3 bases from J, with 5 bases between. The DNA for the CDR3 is TGTGCCAGCAGTTTATCGAGGGAAGAGACCCAGTACTTC. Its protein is CASSLSREETQYF.

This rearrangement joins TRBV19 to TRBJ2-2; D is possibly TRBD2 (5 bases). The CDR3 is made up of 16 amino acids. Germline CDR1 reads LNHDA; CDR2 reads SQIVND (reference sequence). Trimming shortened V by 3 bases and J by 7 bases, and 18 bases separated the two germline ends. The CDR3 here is CASSIYSGEMDGELFF. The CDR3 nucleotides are TGTGCCAGTAGTATTTATTCCGGGGAAATGGACGGGGAGCTGTTTTTT.

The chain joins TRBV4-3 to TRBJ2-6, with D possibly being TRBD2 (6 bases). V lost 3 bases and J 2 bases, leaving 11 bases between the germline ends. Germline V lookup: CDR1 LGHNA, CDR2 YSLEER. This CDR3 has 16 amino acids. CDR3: CASSQEGGAGANVLTF. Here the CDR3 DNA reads TGCGCCAGCAGCCAGGAGGGCGGGGCTGGGGCCAACGTCCTGACTTTC.

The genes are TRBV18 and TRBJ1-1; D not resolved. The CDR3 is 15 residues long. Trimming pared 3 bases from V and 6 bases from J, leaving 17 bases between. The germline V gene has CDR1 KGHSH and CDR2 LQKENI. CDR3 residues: CASSPRRDADAEAFF. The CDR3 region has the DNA TGTGCCAGCTCACCGAGAAGAGACGCCGACGCTGAAGCTTTCTTT.

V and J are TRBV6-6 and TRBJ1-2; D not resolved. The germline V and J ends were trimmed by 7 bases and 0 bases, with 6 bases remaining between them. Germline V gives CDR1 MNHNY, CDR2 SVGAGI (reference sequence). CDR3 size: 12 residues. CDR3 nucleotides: TGTGCCAGCACTGGGACTAACTATGGCTACACCTTC. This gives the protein CASTGTNYGYTF.

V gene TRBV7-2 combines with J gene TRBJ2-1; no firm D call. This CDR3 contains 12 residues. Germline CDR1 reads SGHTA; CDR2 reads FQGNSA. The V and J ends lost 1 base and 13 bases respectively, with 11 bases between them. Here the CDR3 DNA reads TGTGCCAGCAGCTTAGAGCCCCGAATCCAGTTCTTC. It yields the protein CASSLEPRIQFF.